The 5 T cell receptor beta chains below were found in one sample sequenced in a study of control samples from healthy donors and cancer patients. This table comes from immunoSEQ multiplex PCR, and its TCRdb copy is limited to in-frame clones, with some not included. The data hold 90,000 to 110,000 clones, with around 88% observed a single time. The sequenced sample consisted of blood. These receptors all come from a woman in her forties or fifties in good health.

The chain uses TRBV6-6 and TRBJ2-7; D possibly corresponds to TRBD1 (6 bases). The CDR3 consists of 14 residues. The V end was cut by 2 bases, the J end by 6 bases, with 14 bases between. Germline CDR1 and CDR2: MNHNY and SVGAGI (reference sequence). The CDR3 sequence is CASSYTGTQIEQYF. The DNA of the CDR3 is TGTGCCAGCAGTTACACCGGGACACAAATCGAGCAGTACTTC.

This clone was seen just once. The V gene is TRBV24-1, the J gene TRBJ2-5, with 14 bases identical to TRBD2. The CDR3 totals 17 residues. Per the germline V gene, CDR1 is KGHDR and CDR2 is SFDVKD. The trim removed 2 bases at V and 2 bases at J, leaving 3 bases unmatched. CDR3 loop: CATSDSGLAGGQETQYF. The DNA of the CDR3 is TGTGCCACCAGTGATTCCGGACTAGCGGGGGGACAAGAGACCCAGTACTTC.

The CDR3, as DNA: TGTGCCAGGAACTGGTATTCAACTAATGAAAAACTGTTTTTT. It encodes CARNWYSTNEKLFF. This chain links TRBV7-9 with TRBJ1-4; D not resolved. This CDR3 has 14 amino acids. V was pared by 9 bases and J by 0 bases, with 11 bases between. Germline CDR1 is SEHNR and CDR2 is FQNEAQ (reference sequence).

The chain uses TRBV29-1 and TRBJ2-4; perhaps D is TRBD1 or TRBD2 (5 bases each). Germline CDR1 SQVTM, CDR2 ANQGSEA. The CDR3 covers 13 residues. V was cut by 2 bases and J by 8 bases, with 13 bases left in between. CDR3 loop: CSVERGPNDIQYF. Here the CDR3 DNA reads TGCAGCGTTGAAAGGGGACCCAACGACATTCAGTACTTC.

This rearrangement joins TRBV24-1 to TRBJ1-1, with 12 bases that match TRBD1. The CDR3 has 16 residues. J was trimmed by 5 bases and V by 4 bases; bases with no gene match: 7. The V gene's germline CDR1 is KGHDR and CDR2 SFDVKD. The CDR3 here is CATSDPGTGGGTEAFF. The CDR3 DNA is TGTGCCACCAGTGACCCTGGGACAGGGGGCGGGACTGAAGCTTTCTTT.